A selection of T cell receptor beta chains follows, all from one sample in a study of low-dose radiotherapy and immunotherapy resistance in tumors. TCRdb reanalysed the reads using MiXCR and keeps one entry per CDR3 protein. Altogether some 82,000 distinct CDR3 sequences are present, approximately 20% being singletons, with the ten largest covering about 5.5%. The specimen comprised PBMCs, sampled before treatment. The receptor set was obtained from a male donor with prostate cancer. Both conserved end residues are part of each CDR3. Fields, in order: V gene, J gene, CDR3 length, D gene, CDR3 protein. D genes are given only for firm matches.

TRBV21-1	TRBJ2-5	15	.	CASSKTGGGGKTQYF
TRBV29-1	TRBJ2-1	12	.	CSAGESYNEQFF
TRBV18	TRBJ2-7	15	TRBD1	CASSRERDRHDEQYF
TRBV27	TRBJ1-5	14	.	CASSFRDGNQPQHF
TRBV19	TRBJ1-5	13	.	CASSFQGIQPQHF
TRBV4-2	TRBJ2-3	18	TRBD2	CASSQEVAGGPSTDTQYF
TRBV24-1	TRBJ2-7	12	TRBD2	CATGEGSSEQYF
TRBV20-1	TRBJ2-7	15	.	CSAREGGTHPYEQYF
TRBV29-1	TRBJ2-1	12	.	CCVETAKDSPFF
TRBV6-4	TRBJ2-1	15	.	CASSDSIPGDNEQFF
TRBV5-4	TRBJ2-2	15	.	CASAGRGLSTGELFF
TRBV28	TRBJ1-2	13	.	CASSLSAGYGYTF
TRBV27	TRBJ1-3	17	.	CASSPIALSSSGNIIYF
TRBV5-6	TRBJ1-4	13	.	CASSADNNEKLFF
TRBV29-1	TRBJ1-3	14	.	CSVERGRSGNTIYF
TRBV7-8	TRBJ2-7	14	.	CASSLVQGSYEQYF
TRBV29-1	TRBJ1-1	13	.	CSVGLGGDTEAFF
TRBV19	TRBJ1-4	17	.	CASSTSRDPRTNEKLFF
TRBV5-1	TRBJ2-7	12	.	CASSVQGGEQYF
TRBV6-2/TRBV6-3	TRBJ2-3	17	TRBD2	CASTHLTGGTRTDTQYF
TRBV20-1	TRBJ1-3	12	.	CSAKPGGNTIYF
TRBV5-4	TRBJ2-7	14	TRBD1	CASSWGQGDYEQYF
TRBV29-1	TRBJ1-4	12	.	CSVRLHGEKLFF
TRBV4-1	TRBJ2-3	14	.	CASSQTQDLTGWYF